This T cell receptor beta chain was captured by sequencing in a study of cytomegalovirus exposure and HLA in healthy donors. Germline CDR1 SQVTM, CDR2 ANQGSEA. This CDR3 comprises 14 residues. V was pared by 6 bases and J by 3 bases, with 17 bases between. Use of 60 Vbeta and 13 Jbeta primers characterized the PCR. Method: immunoSEQ multiplex PCR; TCRdb's copy keeps in-frame clones and lacks some. The sample includes around 210,000 clones, around 80% seen only once; the top ten take roughly 0.45%. The genes are TRBV29-1 and TRBJ1-1; maybe TRBD1 (5 bases). Sequenced sample: PBMCs. This sequence was found in a boy aged 10-17 years in good health and CMV-seronegative. This CDR3 is CSVCIGTGDTEAFF. The CDR3 nucleotides are TGCAGCGTATGTATTGGGACGGGGGACACTGAAGCTTTCTTT.